The 14 T cell receptor beta chains below all came from one sample that was sequenced in a study of circulating CD8 cells and anti-PD-1 response in melanoma. Sorting of live CD3+CD8+TCRalphabeta+ cells by PD-1 and/or TIGIT gave four subsets. Using about 15 ng of total RNA, TCR libraries were made with the QIAseq Immune Repertoire TCR panel. TCRdb re-called the reads through MiXCR, storing one row per CDR3 protein. The table has around 470 distinct CDR3 sequences, roughly 9.6% seen once. This specimen consisted of CD8+ T cells from PBMCs, obtained at baseline or after one month of anti-PD-1 therapy (not recorded which). Receptors originate from a human donor with melanoma.

This clonotype qualifies as medium-sized (0.01 to 0.1%). The CDR3 reads CASSQLAGANEQYF. DNA for the CDR3: TGTGCCAGCAGCCAGCTAGCGGGGGCAAACGAGCAGTACTTC. The J gene is TRBJ2-7, the V gene TRBV7-2; 10 bases are a match to TRBD2. The CDR3 covers 14 residues. Germline V gene data show CDR1 as SGHTA and CDR2 as FQGNSA. V gave up 5 bases and J gave up 5 bases; unmatched junction bases: 6.

The chain recombines TRBV24-1 with TRBJ2-3, with 7 bases that match TRBD1. From germline, CDR1 is KGHDR and CDR2 SFDVKD. This CDR3 comprises 15 residues. Trimming took 3 bases from V and 6 from J; bases not matched to a gene: 8. The DNA of the CDR3 is TGTGCCACCAGTGATCCGGGACAGAGCCGGGATACGCAGTATTTT. The encoded protein is CATSDPGQSRDTQYF.

Relative to its sample, this clonotype is large (0.1 to 1%). CDR3 bases: TGCGCCAGCAGCCAAGACAGGGCCGGATTTGGCTACACCTTC. Protein: CASSQDRAGFGYTF. V gene TRBV4-3 combines with J gene TRBJ1-2, with TRBD1 as a possible D gene (5 bases). Germline CDR1 and CDR2: LGHNA and YSLEER. CDR3 size: 14 residues. Trimming took 0 bases from V and 7 from J, leaving 12 bases between them.

By share, this clonotype ranks as hyperexpanded. The rearrangement uses TRBV7-2 and TRBJ2-3, with TRBD2 as a possible D gene (6 bases). Trimming shortened V by 1 base and J by 0 bases, and 14 bases separated the two germline ends. The CDR3 is made up of 17 amino acids. Germline V lookup: CDR1 SGHTA, CDR2 FQGNSA. As DNA, the CDR3 is TGTGCCAGCAGCTTAGATCCCGGGGGTACTAGCACAGATACGCAGTATTTT. It yields the protein CASSLDPGGTSTDTQYF. Complete variable domain (other parts from reference TRBV7-2 and TRBJ2-3): GAGVSQSPSNKVTEKGKDVELRCDPISGHTALYWYRQSLGQGLEFLIYFQGNSAPDKSGLPSDRFSAERTGGSVSTLTIQRTQQEDSAVYLCASSLDPGGTSTDTQYFGPGTRLTVL.

This clonotype is classed as large. The chain combines TRBV7-9 with TRBJ2-1, with D possibly matching TRBD2 (6 bases). Trimming left V 7 bases short and J 4 bases short, with 17 bases between. The germline gives CDR1 SEHNR, CDR2 FQNEAQ (reference sequence). The CDR3 loop spans 15 amino acids. CDR3 sequence (DNA): TGTGCCAGCACCCCGGGGGACCCCCGATACAATGAGCAGTTCTTC. This translates into CASTPGDPRYNEQFF.

The CDR3 DNA is TGCGCCAGCAGCCAAGAGCCCGAGACAGGGGGCCTTGAGACCCAGTACTTC. Its protein product is CASSQEPETGGLETQYF. The V call is TRBV4-3, the J call TRBJ2-5; 10 nucleotides align to TRBD1. The CDR3 sequence is 17 residues long. With 0 bases clipped from V and 5 bases from J, the junction kept 9 bases outside the gene matches. Germline V gene data show CDR1 as LGHNA and CDR2 as YSLEER.

This clonotype has just a few counts. One base away lies a much larger clone, so this may be a sequencing read error. The J gene is TRBJ2-3, the V gene TRBV27; TRBD2 matches at 7 bases. The germline V gene encodes CDR1 MNHEY and CDR2 SMNVEV (reference sequence). This CDR3 contains 15 residues. With V trimmed by 5 bases and J by 5 bases, 10 bases remained unmatched. CDR3 in DNA: TGTGCCAGCAGTCCCCGGGCTAGCGGATTAGATACGCAGTATTTT. Its translation is CASSPRASGLDTQYF.

This clonotype is large (0.1 to 1%) within its sample. CDR3 protein: CASVLGSEQYF. In nucleotides, the CDR3 is TGTGCTAGTGTCTTGGGAAGTGAGCAGTACTTC. This chain connects TRBV12-5 to TRBJ2-7, with D unresolved. The CDR3 length is 11 residues. Germline V lookup: CDR1 LGHNT, CDR2 FRNRAP. Trimming stripped 7 bases from V and 7 bases from J, with 11 bases between.

By proportion, this clonotype is medium-sized. The chain recombines TRBV9 with TRBJ2-1; 11 nucleotides agree with TRBD2. J gave up 2 bases and V 0 bases, and 4 bases lay outside the gene matches. The length of the CDR3 is 17 residues. CDR1 and CDR2 (germline): SGDLS, YYNGEE. The CDR3 DNA sequence: TGTGCCAGCAGCGTAGCTACTAGCGGGGGCCCCTACAATGAGCAGTTCTTC. This encodes CASSVATSGGPYNEQFF.

This clonotype qualifies as medium-sized. The rearrangement uses TRBV12-3 or TRBV12-4 and TRBJ2-3, with 11 bases aligning to TRBD1. The CDR3 sequence is 15 residues long. Trimming took 6 bases from V and 6 from J; bases not matched to a gene: 8. The CDR3 DNA is TGTGCCAGCAGGCCTGGGGACAGGGGGAGGGATACGCAGTATTTT. It encodes CASRPGDRGRDTQYF.

This clonotype was recorded a few times. The V and J genes are TRBV28 and TRBJ1-4; no clear D. Germline assignment: CDR1 MDHEN and CDR2 SYDVKM. The length of the CDR3 is 14 residues. V was trimmed by 7 bases and J by 7 bases, leaving 16 bases between them. The CDR3 is CASKAELSSEKLFF. CDR3 sequence (DNA): TGTGCCAGCAAGGCAGAATTGTCTAGTGAAAAACTGTTTTTT.

This clonotype ranks as medium-sized. The chain combines TRBV20-1 with TRBJ1-2; tentative D call: TRBD1 (5 bases). The germline V gene has CDR1 DFQATT and CDR2 SNEGSKA (reference sequence). There are 15 residues in the CDR3. V gave up 0 bases and J gave up 3 bases, with 14 bases separating them. CDR3 in DNA: TGCAGTGCTAGAGACCTTATACGACAGTACTATGGCTACACCTTC. Translating it yields CSARDLIRQYYGYTF.

Regarding this clonotype: A read error may be the cause here, since a much bigger clone is one base away. This chain uses TRBV20-1 with TRBJ2-1; D is uncertain. Germline V CDR1 and CDR2: DFQATT, SNEGSKA (reference sequence). The CDR3 loop spans 16 amino acids. The CDR3 region is CSASAKNWVSYIEQFF. The CDR3 bases are TGCAGTGCTAGTGCTAAAAACTGGGTATCCTACATTGAGCAGTTCTTC.

This clonotype qualifies as large. The rearrangement uses TRBV11-2 and TRBJ1-1; D remains unclear. Germline V CDR1 and CDR2: SGHAT, FQNNGV. Trimming shortened V by 1 base and J by 4 bases, and 4 bases separated the two germline ends. The CDR3 totals 12 residues. The CDR3 region has the DNA TGTGCCAGCAGCTTAGTTGTCACTGAAGCTTTCTTT. It specifies CASSLVVTEAFF.